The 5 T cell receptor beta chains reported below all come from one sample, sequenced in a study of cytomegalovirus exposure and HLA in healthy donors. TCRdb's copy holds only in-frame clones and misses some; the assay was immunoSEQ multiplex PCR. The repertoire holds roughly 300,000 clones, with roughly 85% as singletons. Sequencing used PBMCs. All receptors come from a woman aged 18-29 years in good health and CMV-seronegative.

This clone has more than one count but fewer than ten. CDR3 coding DNA: TGTGCCAGCAGTTACAACGGGGAGGGCGGGGAGCTGTTTTTT. Translating it yields CASSYNGEGGELFF. V is TRBV6-5 and J is TRBJ2-2; 7 bases map to TRBD2. The CDR3 length is 14 residues. V lost 2 bases to trimming and J lost 7 bases; unmatched junction nucleotides: 4. The germline V gene encodes CDR1 MNHEY and CDR2 SVGAGI.

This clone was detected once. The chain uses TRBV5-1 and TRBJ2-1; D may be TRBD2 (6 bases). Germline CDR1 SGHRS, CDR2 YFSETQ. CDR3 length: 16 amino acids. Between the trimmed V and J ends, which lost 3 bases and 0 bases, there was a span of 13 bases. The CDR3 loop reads CASSSAGLGSYNEQFF. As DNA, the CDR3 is TGCGCCAGCAGCTCGGCGGGACTTGGCTCCTACAATGAGCAGTTCTTC.

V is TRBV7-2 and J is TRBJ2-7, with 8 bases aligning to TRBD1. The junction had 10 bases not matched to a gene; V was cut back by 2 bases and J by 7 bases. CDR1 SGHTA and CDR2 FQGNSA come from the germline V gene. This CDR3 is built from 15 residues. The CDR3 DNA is TGTGCCAGCAGCTTATACTCAGCAGGGGGCCGGGAGCAGTACTTC. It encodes CASSLYSAGGREQYF.

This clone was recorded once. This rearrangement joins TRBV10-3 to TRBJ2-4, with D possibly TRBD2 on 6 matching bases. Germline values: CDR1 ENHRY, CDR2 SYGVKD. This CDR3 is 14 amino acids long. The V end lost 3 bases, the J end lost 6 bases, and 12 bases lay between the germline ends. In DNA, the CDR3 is TGTGCCATCAGTGACGGGCAGGGAGGAAACATTCAGTACTTC. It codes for CAISDGQGGNIQYF.

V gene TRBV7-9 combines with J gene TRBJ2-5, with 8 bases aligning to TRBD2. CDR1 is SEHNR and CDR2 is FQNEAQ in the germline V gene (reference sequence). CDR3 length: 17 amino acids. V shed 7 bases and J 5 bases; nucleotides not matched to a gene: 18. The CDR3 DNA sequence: TGTGCCAGCACCCGGCCCCAGCGGGAGCTCCCGGAGGAGACCCAGTACTTC. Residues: CASTRPQRELPEETQYF.